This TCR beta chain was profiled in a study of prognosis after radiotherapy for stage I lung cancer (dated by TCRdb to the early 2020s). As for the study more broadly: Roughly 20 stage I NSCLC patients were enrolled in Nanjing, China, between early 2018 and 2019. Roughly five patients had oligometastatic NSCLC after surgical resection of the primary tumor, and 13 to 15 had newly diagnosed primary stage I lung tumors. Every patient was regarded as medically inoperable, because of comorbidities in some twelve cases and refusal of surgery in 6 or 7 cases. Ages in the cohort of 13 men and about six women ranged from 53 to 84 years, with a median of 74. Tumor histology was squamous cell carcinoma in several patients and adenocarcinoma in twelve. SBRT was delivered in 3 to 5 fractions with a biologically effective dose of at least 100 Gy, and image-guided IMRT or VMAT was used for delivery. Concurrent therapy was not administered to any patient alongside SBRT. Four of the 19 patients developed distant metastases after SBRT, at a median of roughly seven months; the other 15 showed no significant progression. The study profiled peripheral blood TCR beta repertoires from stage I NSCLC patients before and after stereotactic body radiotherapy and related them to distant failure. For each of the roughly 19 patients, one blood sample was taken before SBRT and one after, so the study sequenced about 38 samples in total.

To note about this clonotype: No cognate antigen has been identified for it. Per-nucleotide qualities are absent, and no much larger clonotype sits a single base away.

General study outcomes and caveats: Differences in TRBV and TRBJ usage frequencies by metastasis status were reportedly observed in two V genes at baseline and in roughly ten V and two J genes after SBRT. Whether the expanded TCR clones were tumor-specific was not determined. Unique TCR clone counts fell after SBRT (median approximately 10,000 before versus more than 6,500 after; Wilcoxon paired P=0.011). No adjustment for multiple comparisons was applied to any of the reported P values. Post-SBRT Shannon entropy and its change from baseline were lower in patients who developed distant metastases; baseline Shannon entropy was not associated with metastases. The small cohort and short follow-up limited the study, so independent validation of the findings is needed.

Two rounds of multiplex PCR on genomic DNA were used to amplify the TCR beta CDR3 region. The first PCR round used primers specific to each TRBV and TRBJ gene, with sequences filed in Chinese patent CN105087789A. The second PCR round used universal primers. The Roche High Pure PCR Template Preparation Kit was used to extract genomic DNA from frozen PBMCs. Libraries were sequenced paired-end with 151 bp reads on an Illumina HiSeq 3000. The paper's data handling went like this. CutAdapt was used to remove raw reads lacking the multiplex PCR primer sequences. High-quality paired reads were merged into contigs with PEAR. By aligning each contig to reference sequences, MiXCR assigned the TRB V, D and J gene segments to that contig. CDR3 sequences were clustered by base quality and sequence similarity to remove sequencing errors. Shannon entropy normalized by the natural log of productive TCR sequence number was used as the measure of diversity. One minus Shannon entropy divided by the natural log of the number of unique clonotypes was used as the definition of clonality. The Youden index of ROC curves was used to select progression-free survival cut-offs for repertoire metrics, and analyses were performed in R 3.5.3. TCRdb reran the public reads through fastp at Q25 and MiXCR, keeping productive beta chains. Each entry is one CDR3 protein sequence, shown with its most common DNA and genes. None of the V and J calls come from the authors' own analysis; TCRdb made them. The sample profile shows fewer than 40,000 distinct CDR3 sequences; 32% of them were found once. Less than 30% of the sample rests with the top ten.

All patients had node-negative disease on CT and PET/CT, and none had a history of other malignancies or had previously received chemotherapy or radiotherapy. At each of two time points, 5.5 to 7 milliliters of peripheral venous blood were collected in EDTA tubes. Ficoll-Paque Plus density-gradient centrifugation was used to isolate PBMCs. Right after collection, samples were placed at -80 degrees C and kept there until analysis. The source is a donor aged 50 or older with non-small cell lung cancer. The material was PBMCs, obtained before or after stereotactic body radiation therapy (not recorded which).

The bases are TGTGCCAGCAGCCAAGGGGGGAATTGGTGGGCTTTCTTT. Translated, it gives CASSQGGNWWAFF. The sequence links TRBV28 to TRBJ1-1, with a tentative D gene TRBD1 over 6 matching bases. CDR1 and CDR2 are drawn from the germline V gene: MDHEN, SYDVKM. The junction carries 19 bases between V and J, which are trimmed by 6 bases and 11 bases respectively. The CDR3, cysteine through phenylalanine, is 13 amino acids long. The CDR3 DNA has 39 bases and is translated from base 1.